Presented here are 8 T cell receptor beta chains from one specimen sequenced in a study of blood T cells in healthy people across ages. It was with a sample-barcoded 5' primer and a J-beta primer mix that a second PCR of roughly 7 to 12 cycles was run. TCRdb called the 5' RACE reads again in MiXCR, with one record for every CDR3 protein. Of 850,000 to 1,100,000 distinct CDR3 sequences listed, roughly two fifths are singletons. Sequencing was carried out using blood. These receptors were obtained from a man younger than 35 in good health.

This clonotype has just a few counts. The rearrangement links TRBV5-1 to TRBJ2-3, with a possible D match to TRBD2 (6 bases). The CDR3 sequence is 16 residues long. V was shortened by 3 bases and J by 2 bases, with 16 bases between the two germline ends. The germline V gene encodes CDR1 SGHRS and CDR2 YFSETQ. CDR3 DNA sequence: TGCGCCAGCAGCTGGAGGGGAAAAGGGACCACAGATACGCAGTATTTT. Translated: CASSWRGKGTTDTQYF.

The chain recombines TRBV12-5 with TRBJ1-2; perhaps TRBD1 as D (5 bases). Germline V gene lookup returns CDR1 LGHNT and CDR2 FRNRAP. CDR3 size: 13 residues. V lost 2 bases to trimming and J lost 12 bases, with 16 bases between them. CDR3 nucleotides: TGTGCTAGTGGTTTGCCCCCCGGGGGTAACGACACCTTC. Encoded protein: CASGLPPGGNDTF.

This sequence joins TRBV12-3 or TRBV12-4 and TRBJ1-5, with D perhaps matching TRBD1 (6 bases). V was shortened by 7 bases and J by 6 bases, with 19 bases between the two germline ends. The CDR3 has 15 amino acids. CDR3 in amino acids: CASTTGPDSTQPQHF. The CDR3 nucleotides read TGTGCCAGCACTACAGGGCCGGACTCGACTCAGCCCCAGCATTTT.

The chain recombines TRBV10-3 with TRBJ1-2; 7 bases fit TRBD1. Unmatched junction bases numbered 7, after V lost 8 bases and J lost 4 bases. The CDR3 extends over 13 amino acids. Looked up from germline, CDR1 is ENHRY and CDR2 is SYGVKD. The CDR3 region has the DNA TGTGCCATCCCGACAGGGAAAAGCTATGGCTACACCTTC. This translates into CAIPTGKSYGYTF.

This rearrangement joins TRBV5-6 to TRBJ2-4, with 7 nucleotides matching TRBD2. Near its end, the DNA agrees better with TRBJ2-7, so the J call may be wrong. This CDR3 has 14 residues. Germline V CDR1 and CDR2: SGHDT, YYEEEE. The CDR3 region is CASSVGGGIYEQYF. The CDR3 DNA sequence: TGTGCCAGCAGCGTGGGCGGGGGTATCTACGAGCAGTACTTC.

The chain employs TRBV6-4 and TRBJ1-2; no firm D call. The CDR3 has 15 amino acids. Trimming took off 3 bases at V and 2 bases at J, with 13 bases between the two ends. CDR1 MRHNA and CDR2 SNTAGT come from the germline V gene. This chain's CDR3 is CASSEWSGENYGYTF. CDR3 nucleotides: TGTGCCAGCAGTGAGTGGTCAGGAGAGAACTATGGCTACACCTTC.

The CDR3: CATQRETATDTQYF. CDR3 bases: TGCGCCACCCAAAGGGAGACTGCCACAGATACGCAGTATTTT. This chain connects TRBV5-1 to TRBJ2-3, with TRBD2 as a possible D gene (5 bases). CDR1 and CDR2 (germline): SGHRS, YFSETQ. The CDR3 totals 14 residues. V was clipped by 9 bases and J by 2 bases, with 16 bases between them.

This chain connects TRBV20-1 to TRBJ2-7; D might be TRBD1 (5 bases). Looked up from germline, CDR1 is DFQATT and CDR2 is SNEGSKA (reference sequence). The V gene lost 8 bases and the J gene lost 10 bases, with 27 bases spanning the gap. This CDR3 region has 14 residues. The DNA for the CDR3 is TGCAGTTCCCTCGAGGCAGCCGGCGTAGGGGTCCAGTACTTC. It is translated as CSSLEAAGVGVQYF.